The T cell receptor (beta chain) under discussion was sequenced for a study of blood T cell repertoires in COVID-19. Study-level background: Both acute and convalescent COVID-19 samples were obtained from the United States, Italy and Spain. T cells, B-cell-depleted T cells, or PBMCs supplied cDNA or gDNA.

Per the original methods: Reference gene primer amplification yielded estimated nucleated cell counts. Produced via immunoSEQ multiplex PCR; TCRdb's table is partial and in-frame only. V and J calls and clone size are copied from that table; D and trimming were computed from the DNA. The sample yields 150,000 to 200,000 clones, approximately 86% seen once. V lost 4 bases and J lost 3, with 16 bases in between. Germline CDR1 and CDR2: SGHRS and YFSETQ. This CDR3 spans 15 amino acids. Sequenced material: peripheral blood. The TCR comes from a man in his forties or fifties with active or convalescent COVID-19. The V call is TRBV5-1, the J call TRBJ1-1; D not resolved. The CDR3 spells CASSDLGKGDTEAFF. The CDR3 DNA reads as TGCGCCAGCAGCGACCTAGGAAAGGGAGACACTGAAGCTTTCTTT.